This T cell receptor beta chain was recovered during a study of cytomegalovirus exposure and HLA in healthy donors. Whole-study results and caveats: A later analysis showed HLA-associated TCR beta chains outstripping equally common others in clonal expansion. Sequencing had likely introduced a cluster of highly shared sequence variants as an artifact. No immune exposure information besides CMV serostatus was available. Most of the TCR beta V segments (in an earlier analysis) were productive either about 87% or about 30% of the time.

With 60 Vbeta and 13 Jbeta primers, the PCR was carried out. Profiled with immunoSEQ multiplex PCR; TCRdb holds only in-frame clones, not every one. The sample yields about 110,000 clones, approximately 78% seen once. In the case of this clone: Its antigen remains unidentified.

CDR1 is GTSNPN, CDR2 SVGIG, per germline (reference sequence). The CDR3 covers 13 residues. V lost 2 bases and J lost 1, with 8 bases in between. Sequencing was performed on PBMCs. This sequence joins TRBV30 and TRBJ1-1; D perhaps matches TRBD1 (5 bases). This TCR derives from a young man in good health and CMV-seropositive. CDR3 region: CAWSRQWNTEAFF. In DNA, the CDR3 is TGTGCCTGGAGTAGACAGTGGAACACTGAAGCTTTCTTT.